A single sample gave rise to the 26 T cell receptor beta chains below, sequenced in a study of T-cell reconstitution after alpha-beta-depleted transplantation in children. During its preparation, the TCRbeta library received unique molecular identifiers. TCRdb redid the calling of the PCR reads with MiXCR, one entry per CDR3 protein. This sample has around 600,000 distinct CDR3 sequences; roughly 23% occur once, and the top ten carry 13% to 15%. The sample here was PBMCs, mostly from graft donor cells, taken 360 days after TCRalphabeta/CD19-depleted stem cell transplant. These receptor sequences come from a boy under three years old who had a stem cell transplant for acute myeloid leukemia, so the T cells may come from the graft donor.

Ten or more counts support this clonotype. This chain connects TRBV6-5 to TRBJ2-1; tentatively, D is TRBD1 (5 bases). This CDR3 comprises 15 residues. Germline loops: CDR1 MNHEY, CDR2 SVGAGI. Trimming removed 0 bases from V and 4 bases from J, with 10 bases in between. CDR3 loop: CASSYSTSGYNEQFF. CDR3 nucleotides: TGTGCCAGCAGTTACTCGACTTCAGGGTACAATGAGCAGTTCTTC.

This chain joins TRBV6-5 and TRBJ2-3; the match to TRBD2 covers 11 bases. This CDR3 spans 18 amino acids. CDR1 MNHEY and CDR2 SVGAGI come from the germline V gene. Trimming removed 0 bases from V and 2 bases from J; junction bases left unmatched: 7. CDR3 nucleotides: TGTGCCAGCAGTTACTCGACAGGTAGCGGGGGGGCCACAGATACGCAGTATTTT. Translating gives CASSYSTGSGGATDTQYF.

This sequence joins TRBV12-3 or TRBV12-4 and TRBJ2-1; tentatively, D is TRBD1 (6 bases). This CDR3 is 15 amino acids long. Trimming cost V 8 bases and J 2 bases, with 16 bases left between them. The CDR3 region has the DNA TGTGCCAGCTCCTCGCAGGGGACGACCTACAATGAGCAGTTCTTC. Its translation: CASSSQGTTYNEQFF.

This chain uses TRBV28 with TRBJ2-5, with D perhaps TRBD2 (6 bases). This CDR3 contains 16 residues. Germline values: CDR1 MDHEN, CDR2 SYDVKM. V gave up 3 bases and J gave up 5 bases, with 19 bases separating them. CDR3 sequence: CASSLAPRYSGETQYF. As DNA, the CDR3 is TGTGCCAGCAGTTTGGCCCCTCGGTATAGCGGCGAGACCCAGTACTTC.

This chain links TRBV6-5 with TRBJ2-1; 7 bases fit TRBD1. CDR3 size: 14 residues. Per the germline V gene, CDR1 is MNHEY and CDR2 is SVGAGI. J lost 3 bases, V lost 4 bases, and 3 bases had no gene match. The CDR3 spells CASSSRTGYNEQFF. CDR3 bases: TGTGCCAGCAGTTCTCGGACAGGCTACAATGAGCAGTTCTTC.

This clonotype was detected many times. V is TRBV12-3 or TRBV12-4 and J is TRBJ2-7; D perhaps matches TRBD2 (6 bases). Trimming took 0 bases from V and 3 from J, leaving 6 bases between them. The CDR3 has 13 residues. CDR3 nucleotide sequence: TGTGCCAGCAGTTTAGCTAGCGGCTACGAGCAGTACGTC. Its protein product is CASSLASGYEQYV.

This clonotype was observed many times. The J gene is TRBJ2-7, the V gene TRBV7-2; D might be TRBD2 (5 bases). CDR1 is SGHTA, CDR2 FQGNSA, per germline. Trimming took 2 bases from V and 2 from J, leaving 16 bases between them. This CDR3 has 16 residues. The DNA of the CDR3 is TGTGCCAGCAGCTTAAGCGATGTCGGGAAAACCTACGAGCAGTACTTC. Its protein is CASSLSDVGKTYEQYF.

This clonotype was seen a few times. The chain has TRBV28 and TRBJ2-3; D is ambiguous. The V and J ends lost 4 bases and 1 base respectively, with 18 bases between them. The CDR3 covers 17 residues. Germline CDR1 and CDR2: MDHEN and SYDVKM. The CDR3 DNA reads as TGTGCCAGCAGTTCTCCTCGTTTGCAGGAGCGCACAGATACGCAGTATTTT. As protein: CASSSPRLQERTDTQYF.

This clonotype occurred once. One end of the junction fails to match germline, which may point to a read error. The chain recombines TRBV7-8 with TRBJ2-7; D gene unclear. The germline V gene encodes CDR1 SGHVS and CDR2 FQNEAQ. This CDR3 region has 12 residues. CDR3 DNA: TGTGCCAGCAGCTTAAATCGCTACGAGCAGCACTTC. Its translation is CASSLNRYEQHF.

This chain joins TRBV5-1 and TRBJ1-1; D remains unclear. The germline V and J ends were trimmed by 4 bases and 1 base, with 11 bases remaining between them. Germline loops: CDR1 SGHRS, CDR2 YFSETQ. The CDR3 length is 14 residues. The CDR3 loop reads CASSPSRRNTEAFF. CDR3 bases: TGCGCCAGCAGCCCCTCGCGGAGGAACACTGAAGCTTTCTTT.

DNA for the CDR3: TGTGCCACCAGCCGAACCAGGGGGTCAACGAGCTCCTACAATGAGCAGTTCTTC. Protein sequence: CATSRTRGSTSSYNEQFF. The V and J genes are TRBV15 and TRBJ2-1; 7 bases align to TRBD1. The germline V gene has CDR1 LNHNV and CDR2 YYDKDF (reference sequence). This CDR3 has 18 residues. V trimming: 5 bases; J trimming: 0 bases; junction bases outside the gene matches: 13.

The chain is built from TRBV4-3 and TRBJ1-4; a possible D gene is TRBD1 (6 bases). This CDR3 has 18 residues. Germline CDR1 and CDR2: LGHNA and YSLEER. V lost 1 base, J lost 2 bases, and 17 bases lay in between. Here the CDR3 reads CASSQGSSGGYTNEKLFF. Written as DNA, the CDR3 is TGCGCCAGCAGCCAAGGTTCATCCGGGGGCTACACTAATGAAAAACTGTTTTTT.

The J gene is TRBJ2-3, the V gene TRBV20-1; 7 bases line up with TRBD1. Germline V gene data show CDR1 as DFQATT and CDR2 as SNEGSKA (reference sequence). Losses at the gene ends were 0 bases for V and 6 bases for J; bases not matched to a gene: 12. The CDR3 totals 16 residues. The DNA of the CDR3 is TGCAGTGCTAGAGATCCGGTCAGGGGGAACTTGGATACGCAGTATTTT. Translated, it gives CSARDPVRGNLDTQYF.

At least ten counts were recorded for this clonotype. The chain has TRBV20-1 and TRBJ2-7; D is unresolved. The germline V gene has CDR1 DFQATT and CDR2 SNEGSKA (reference sequence). The V and J ends lost 0 bases and 6 bases respectively, with 12 bases between them. The CDR3 is 13 residues long. CDR3 sequence (DNA): TGCAGTGCTAGAGATAGTATAAGCCGCGAGCAGTACGTC. This translates into CSARDSISREQYV.

This clonotype was detected a few times. The CDR3 loop reads CASRDRGSSGNTIYF. The CDR3, as DNA: TGTGCCAGCAGGGATAGGGGCTCCTCTGGAAACACCATATATTTT. The chain has TRBV7-8 and TRBJ1-3; D might be TRBD1 (5 bases). Trimming pared 6 bases from V and 0 bases from J, leaving 12 bases between. The CDR3 totals 15 residues. The germline CDR1 and CDR2 sequences are SGHVS and FQNEAQ. Complete variable domain (other parts from reference TRBV7-8 and TRBJ1-3): GAGVSQSPRYKVAKRGQDVALRCDPISGHVSLFWYQQALGQGPEFLTYFQNEAQLDKSGLPSDRFFAERPEGSVSTLKIQRTQQEDSAVYLCASRDRGSSGNTIYFGEGSWLTVV.

This clonotype turned up a few times. The gene calls are TRBV6-1 and TRBJ2-5, with D unclear. Trimming took 6 bases from V and 2 from J, leaving 13 bases between them. The length of the CDR3 is 14 residues. The germline gives CDR1 MNHNS, CDR2 SASEGT. In DNA, the CDR3 is TGTGCCAGCAGAGATAGAGGAAGGCAAGAGACCCAGTACTTC. It is translated as CASRDRGRQETQYF.

Written as DNA, the CDR3 is TGTGCCAGCAGTCAAACCTCTAGCGGGGTTGAGGGGACCCAGTACTTC. Its translation: CASSQTSSGVEGTQYF. The V call is TRBV6-1, the J call TRBJ2-5; 9 bases are a match to TRBD2. This CDR3 region has 16 residues. After removal of 5 bases from V and 7 bases from J, the junction contained 14 bases not matched to a gene. CDR1 is MNHNS and CDR2 is SASEGT in the germline V gene.

This clonotype has a handful of counts. The chain uses TRBV6-2 or TRBV6-3 and TRBJ2-3, with D hard to call. CDR1 and CDR2 (germline): MNHEY, SVGEGT. V lost 4 bases to trimming and J lost 2 bases, with 10 bases between them. The CDR3 runs to 14 residues. CDR3 sequence (DNA): TGTGCCAGCAGTTCGGAAGTATACACAGATACGCAGTATTTT. Amino acids: CASSSEVYTDTQYF.

This chain uses TRBV6-1 with TRBJ2-2, with 8 bases fitting TRBD1. The junction had 9 bases not matched to a gene; V was cut back by 4 bases and J by 5 bases. The CDR3 extends over 16 amino acids. In germline, CDR1 is MNHNS, CDR2 SASEGT. CDR3 protein: CASSGPGQGWTGELFF. The CDR3 DNA sequence: TGTGCCAGCAGTGGCCCCGGACAGGGTTGGACCGGGGAGCTGTTTTTT.

The V and J genes are TRBV20-1 and TRBJ2-4; 7 bases line up with TRBD2. Germline CDR1 reads DFQATT; CDR2 reads SNEGSKA (reference sequence). The V segment lost 0 bases and the J segment 0 bases; nucleotides outside the gene matches: 2. This CDR3 has 15 residues. The DNA for the CDR3 is TGCAGTGCTAGAGATTCGGGGGGAGCCAAAAACATTCAGTACTTC. Translated, it gives CSARDSGGAKNIQYF.

The chain carries TRBV14 and TRBJ2-1, with D perhaps TRBD2 (6 bases). Germline-derived CDR1 and CDR2 are SGHDN and FVKESK. V was pared by 3 bases and J by 9 bases, with 12 bases between. The CDR3 is 13 residues long. The CDR3 DNA reads TGTGCCAGCAGCCACTTAGGACTACCTGAGCAGTTCTTC. As protein: CASSHLGLPEQFF. Full variable domain (outside the CDR3, taken from reference TRBV14 and TRBJ2-1): EAGVTQFPSHSVIEKGQTVTLRCDPISGHDNLYWYRRVMGKEIKFLLHFVKESKQDESGMPNNRFLAERTGGTYSTLKVQPAELEDSGVYFCASSHLGLPEQFFGPGTRLTVL.

The chain carries TRBV5-1 and TRBJ1-6; D is possibly TRBD1 (6 bases). Looked up from germline, CDR1 is SGHRS and CDR2 is YFSETQ. Trimming removed 4 bases from V and 7 bases from J, with 18 bases in between. The CDR3 is 16 amino acids. The CDR3 DNA reads as TGCGCCAGCAGCGCAACAGGGAAGGTGCGGAATTCACCCCTCCACTTT. Its protein is CASSATGKVRNSPLHF.

In this sample, this clonotype turned up a few times. V is TRBV5-6 and J is TRBJ2-5, with 7 bases lining up with TRBD1. The CDR3 loop spans 14 amino acids. The V segment lost 3 bases and the J segment 4 bases; nucleotides outside the gene matches: 6. CDR1 is SGHDT, CDR2 YYEEEE, per germline. The CDR3 sequence: CASSWGTGAETQYF. For the CDR3, the DNA is TGTGCCAGCAGCTGGGGTACAGGGGCAGAGACCCAGTACTTC.

The chain carries TRBV20-1 and TRBJ2-1; D not resolved. The CDR3 contains 13 residues. The ends were cut back, 5 bases at V and 0 bases at J, with 8 bases in the middle. The germline V gene encodes CDR1 DFQATT and CDR2 SNEGSKA (reference sequence). The CDR3 nucleotides read TGCAGTGCTCCCTCGAGCTCCTACAATGAGCAGTTCTTC. Its protein product is CSAPSSSYNEQFF.

The chain combines TRBV6-5 with TRBJ2-5, with D possibly called TRBD1 or TRBD2 (5 bases each). Trimming removed 4 bases from V and 3 bases from J, with 18 bases in between. CDR1 and CDR2 from the germline V gene are MNHEY and SVGAGI. The CDR3 spans 16 residues. CDR3 amino acids: CASSFPSAEGKETQYF. CDR3 DNA: TGTGCCAGCAGTTTCCCTTCGGCAGAGGGGAAAGAGACCCAGTACTTC.

This clonotype was observed at least ten times. The rearrangement uses TRBV12-3 or TRBV12-4 and TRBJ1-1; no firm D call. The CDR3 loop spans 13 amino acids. Trimming took 3 bases from V and 4 from J, leaving 9 bases between them. CDR3 nucleotides: TGTGCCAGCAGTTTGGGCAGCGTCACTGAAGCTTTCTTT. It yields the protein CASSLGSVTEAFF.